This TCR beta chain was documented in a study of T-cell memory formation after mild COVID-19. Looking at the study overall: Among the donors, TCR clusters were largely specific to each donor. Overall study findings and caveats: Clones that contracted from day 15 to 85 were balanced CD4/CD8, while later expanders leaned CD4+. Memory from before infection featured some responding clones, which suggests cross-reactive memory joined. Those CD4+ clones that contracted were mainly in CM and EM (CD8+ ones in EMRA).

This clonotype was detected many times. The antigen is unknown. V trimming: 2 bases; J trimming: 5 bases; junction bases outside the gene matches: 7. CDR1 is SGHTA, CDR2 FQGNSA, per germline. CDR3 length: 15 residues. One entry per CDR3 protein, called by TCRdb with MiXCR from the 5' RACE reads. This table has about 210,000 distinct CDR3 sequences, about 10% appearing once. The V gene is TRBV7-2, the J gene TRBJ2-3; 7 bases are shared with TRBD2. This TCR was recovered from a man aged 18-30 years who had mild COVID-19 (a few samples of this study predate the infection). Cell type and time point are not known. The sample comprised PBMCs or a T cell subset sorted from them (not recorded which). The chain's CDR3 is CASSLRRGRVDTQYF. The CDR3 region has the DNA TGTGCCAGCAGCTTAAGGCGGGGGAGGGTAGATACGCAGTATTTT.